This TCR beta chain appears in the sequencing data of a study of T cells in Graves' hyperthyroidism and ophthalmopathy. RNA transcripts served as the template for amplifying TCR beta CDR3 regions. Researchers ran a first-round RT-PCR on the TCR CDR3 using the HTBI primer set. TCRdb reanalysed the multiplex PCR reads using MiXCR and keeps one entry per CDR3 protein. The table has roughly 570,000 distinct CDR3 sequences, 46% seen once. The V segment lost 5 bases and the J segment 7 bases; nucleotides outside the gene matches: 11. This CDR3 contains 16 residues. Germline-derived CDR1 and CDR2 are ENHRY and SYGVKD.

The receptor was derived from a young woman with Graves' hyperthyroidism. The V gene is TRBV10-3, the J gene TRBJ2-2, with 9 nucleotides matching TRBD2. Sequencing was carried out using peripheral blood or thyroid tissue (not recorded which). The CDR3 sequence is CAISPFAGGPVGELFF. Here the CDR3 DNA reads TGTGCCATCAGTCCCTTCGCGGGGGGGCCGGTCGGGGAGCTGTTTTTT.